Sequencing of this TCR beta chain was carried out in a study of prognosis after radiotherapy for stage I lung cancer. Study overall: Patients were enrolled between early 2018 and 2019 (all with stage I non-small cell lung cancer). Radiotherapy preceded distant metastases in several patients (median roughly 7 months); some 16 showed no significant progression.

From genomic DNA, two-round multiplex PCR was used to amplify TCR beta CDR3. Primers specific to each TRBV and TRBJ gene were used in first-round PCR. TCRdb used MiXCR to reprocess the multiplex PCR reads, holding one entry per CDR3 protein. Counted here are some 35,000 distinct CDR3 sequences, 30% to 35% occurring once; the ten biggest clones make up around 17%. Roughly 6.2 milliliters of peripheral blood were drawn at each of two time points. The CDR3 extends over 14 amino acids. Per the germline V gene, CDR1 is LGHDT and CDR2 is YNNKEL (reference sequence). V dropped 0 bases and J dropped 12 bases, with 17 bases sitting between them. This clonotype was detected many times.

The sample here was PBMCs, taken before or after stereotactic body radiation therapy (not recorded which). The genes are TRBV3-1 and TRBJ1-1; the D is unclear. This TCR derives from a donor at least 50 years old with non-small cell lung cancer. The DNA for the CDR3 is TGTGCCAGCAGCCAAGAATTGGACCGGGCTGGGACTTTCTTT. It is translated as CASSQELDRAGTFF. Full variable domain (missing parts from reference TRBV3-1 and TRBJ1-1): DTAVSQTPKYLVTQMGNDKSIKCEQNLGHDTMYWYKQDSKKFLKIMFSYNNKELIINETVPNRFSPKSPDKAHLNLHINSLELGDSAVYFCASSQELDRAGTFFGQGTRLTVV.